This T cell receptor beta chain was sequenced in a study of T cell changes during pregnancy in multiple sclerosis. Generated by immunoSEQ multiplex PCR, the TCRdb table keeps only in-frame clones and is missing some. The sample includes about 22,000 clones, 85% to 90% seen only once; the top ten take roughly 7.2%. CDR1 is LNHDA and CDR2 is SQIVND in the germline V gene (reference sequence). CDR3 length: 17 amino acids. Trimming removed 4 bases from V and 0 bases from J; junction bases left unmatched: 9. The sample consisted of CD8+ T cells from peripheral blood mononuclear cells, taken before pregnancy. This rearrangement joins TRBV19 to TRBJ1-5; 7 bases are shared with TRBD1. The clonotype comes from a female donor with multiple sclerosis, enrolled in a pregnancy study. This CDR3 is CASSTTQQGFSNQPQHF. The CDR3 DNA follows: TGTGCCAGTAGTACCACCCAACAGGGGTTTAGCAATCAGCCCCAGCATTTT.